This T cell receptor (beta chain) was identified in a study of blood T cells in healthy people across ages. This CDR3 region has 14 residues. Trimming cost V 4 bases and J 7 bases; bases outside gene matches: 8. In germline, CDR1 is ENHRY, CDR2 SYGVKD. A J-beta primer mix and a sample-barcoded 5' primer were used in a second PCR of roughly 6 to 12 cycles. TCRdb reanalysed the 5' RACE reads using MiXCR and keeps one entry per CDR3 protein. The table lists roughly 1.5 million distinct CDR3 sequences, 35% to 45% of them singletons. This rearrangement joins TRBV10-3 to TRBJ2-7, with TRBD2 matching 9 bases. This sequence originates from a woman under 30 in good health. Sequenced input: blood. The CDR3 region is CAISGREGQNEQYF. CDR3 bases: TGTGCCATCAGTGGGCGGGAGGGCCAGAATGAGCAGTACTTC.